This T cell receptor (beta chain) comes out of a study of T cell repertoires in cytomegalovirus infection. Study-wide background: The authors used CMV epitopes that were HLA-C-restricted (recently identified) and HLA-B-restricted (well studied). Public TCR beta signature analysis indicated the presence of both CMV infection and matching HLA type. Study-wide findings and caveats: Summed frequency of public TCR beta families distinguished CMV carriers with the relevant HLA. Ex vivo responses were dominated by HLA-C-restricted CMV-specific TCR beta clonotypes.

As to this clonotype: The antigen is undetermined.

Trimming shortened V by 5 bases and J by 1 base, and 15 bases separated the two germline ends. Germline V lookup: CDR1 MNHNS, CDR2 SASEGT. The CDR3 is made up of 16 amino acids. TCRdb passed the reads through MiXCR, listing each CDR3 protein once. Of approximately 730,000 distinct CDR3 sequences in the sample, 33% are singletons; the top ten hold approximately 18%. This receptor was taken from a human donor in good health (CMV status not recorded). Some clones in this sample may be carry-over from other donors' samples. The chain links TRBV6-1 to TRBJ1-5; D perhaps matches TRBD1 (5 bases). The material was cultured PBMCs, obtained from culture after CMV antigen stimulation. The CDR3: CASSSRAGDSNQPQHF. The CDR3 DNA is TGTGCCAGCAGTTCCCGGGCGGGGGACAGCAATCAGCCCCAGCATTTT.